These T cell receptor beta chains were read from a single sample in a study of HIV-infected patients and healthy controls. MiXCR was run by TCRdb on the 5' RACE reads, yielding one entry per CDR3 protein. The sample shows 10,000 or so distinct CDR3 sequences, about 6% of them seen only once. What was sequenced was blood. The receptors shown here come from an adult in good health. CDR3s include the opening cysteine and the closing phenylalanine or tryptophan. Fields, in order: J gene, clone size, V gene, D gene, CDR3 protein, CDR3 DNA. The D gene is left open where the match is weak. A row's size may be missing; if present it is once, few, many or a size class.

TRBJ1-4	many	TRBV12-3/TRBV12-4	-	CASISNGATNEKLFF	TGTGCCAGCATCTCTAACGGTGCAACTAATGAAAAACTGTTTTTT
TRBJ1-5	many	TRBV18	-	CASSSAGVGNQPQHF	TGTGCCAGCTCATCTGCAGGGGTTGGCAATCAGCCCCAGCATTTT
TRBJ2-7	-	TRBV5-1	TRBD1	CASSLGQGAAAGKQYF	TGCGCCAGCAGCTTGGGGCAGGGGGCGGCTGCTGGCAAGCAGTACTTC
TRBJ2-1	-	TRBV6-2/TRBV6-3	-	CASSYTYYNEQFF	TGTGCCAGCAGTTATACGTATTACAATGAGCAGTTCTTC
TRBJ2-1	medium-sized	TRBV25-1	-	CASSASSYNEQFF	TGTGCCAGCAGTGCGAGCTCCTACAATGAGCAGTTCTTC
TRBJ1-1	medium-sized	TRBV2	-	CASSPEEGTEAFF	TGTGCCAGCAGTCCAGAGGAAGGCACTGAAGCTTTCTTT
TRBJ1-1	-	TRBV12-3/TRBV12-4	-	CASRFLGSATEAFF	TGTGCCAGCAGGTTCTTAGGTAGCGCAACTGAAGCTTTCTTT
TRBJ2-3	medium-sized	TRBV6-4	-	CASSGQGSGTDTQYF	TGTGCCAGCAGTGGGCAGGGGTCTGGCACAGATACGCAGTATTTT
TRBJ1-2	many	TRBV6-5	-	CASSRQGDGYTF	TGTGCCAGCAGCAGGCAGGGCGATGGCTACACCTTC
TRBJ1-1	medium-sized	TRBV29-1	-	CSVPTVNTEAFF	TGCAGCGTTCCGACAGTGAACACTGAAGCTTTCTTT
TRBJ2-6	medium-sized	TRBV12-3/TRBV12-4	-	CASSFGVSGANVLTF	TGTGCCAGCAGTTTTGGAGTATCTGGGGCCAACGTCCTGACTTTC
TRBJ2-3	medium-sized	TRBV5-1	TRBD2	CASRIGTSGVDTQYF	TGCGCCAGCAGAATCGGGACTAGCGGGGTTGATACGCAGTATTTT
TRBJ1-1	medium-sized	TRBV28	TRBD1	CASSSGQGINTEAFF	TGTGCCAGCAGTTCCGGACAGGGGATAAACACTGAAGCTTTCTTT
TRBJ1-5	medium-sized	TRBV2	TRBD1	CASGQGAGNNQPQHF	TGTGCCAGTGGACAGGGGGCAGGGAACAATCAGCCCCAGCATTTT
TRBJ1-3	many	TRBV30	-	CAGRLSGNTIYF	TGTGCCGGCAGGCTCTCTGGAAACACCATATATTTT
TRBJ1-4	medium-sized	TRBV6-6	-	CASSYGEKLFF	TGTGCCAGCAGTTACGGCGAAAAACTGTTTTTT
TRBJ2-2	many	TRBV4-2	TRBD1	CASSPMIYGTGPSNTGELFF	TGTGCCAGCAGCCCCATGATTTACGGGACAGGGCCGTCGAACACCGGGGAGCTGTTTTTT
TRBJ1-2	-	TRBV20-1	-	CSARDRGIYGYTF	TGCAGTGCTAGAGATCGAGGGATCTATGGCTACACCTTC
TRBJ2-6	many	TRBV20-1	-	CSASRFRGLAGANVLTF	TGCAGTGCTAGTCGGTTCCGCGGACTGGCTGGGGCCAACGTCCTGACTTTC
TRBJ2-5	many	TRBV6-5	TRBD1	CASRALGTGRETQYF	TGTGCCAGCAGGGCCCTCGGGACAGGGAGGGAGACCCAGTACTTC
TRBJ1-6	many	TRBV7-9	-	CASSLSQGGAPLHF	TGTGCCAGCAGCTTAAGTCAGGGTGGGGCACCCCTCCACTTT
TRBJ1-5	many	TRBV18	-	CASSVNQPQHF	TGTGCCAGCTCGGTAAATCAGCCCCAGCATTTT
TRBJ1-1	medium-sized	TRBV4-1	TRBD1	CASSHLLARGRTEAFF	TGCGCCAGCAGCCACCTCTTGGCCAGGGGGAGGACTGAAGCTTTCTTT
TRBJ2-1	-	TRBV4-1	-	CASSQTIVYNEQFF	TGCGCCAGCAGCCAAACTATCGTTTACAATGAGCAGTTCTTC
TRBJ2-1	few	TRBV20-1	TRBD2	CSARDFSGGVYNEQFF	TGCAGTGCTAGAGATTTCAGCGGGGGGGTATACAATGAGCAGTTCTTC
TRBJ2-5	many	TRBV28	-	CASSFSWGQETQYF	TGTGCCAGCAGTTTTTCGTGGGGCCAAGAGACCCAGTACTTC
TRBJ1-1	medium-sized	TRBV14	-	CASSQDRF	TGTGCCAGCAGCCAAGATAGGTTT
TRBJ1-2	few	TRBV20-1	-	CSASPQEKDGYTF	TGCAGTGCTAGTCCACAGGAGAAAGATGGCTACACCTTC
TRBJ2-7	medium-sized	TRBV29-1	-	CSVLDSRQYF	TGCAGCGTTTTAGACAGTCGGCAGTACTTC
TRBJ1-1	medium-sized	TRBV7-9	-	CASSLANWTLWGEAFF	TGTGCCAGCAGCTTAGCAAACTGGACCCTCTGGGGTGAAGCTTTCTTT
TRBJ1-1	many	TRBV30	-	CALDGSFGHTNTEAFF	TGTGCCTTGGACGGGTCCTTTGGACATACGAACACTGAAGCTTTCTTT
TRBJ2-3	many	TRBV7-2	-	CASSLVLGSSTDTQYF	TGTGCCAGCAGCTTAGTCTTGGGCTCTAGCACAGATACGCAGTATTTT
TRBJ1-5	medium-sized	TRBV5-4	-	CASSRGGARGNQPQHF	TGTGCCAGCAGTCGGGGGGGGGCGCGGGGCAATCAGCCCCAGCATTTT
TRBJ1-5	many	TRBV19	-	CASKLGGRGNQPQHF	TGTGCCAGTAAATTGGGAGGGCGTGGGAATCAGCCCCAGCATTTT
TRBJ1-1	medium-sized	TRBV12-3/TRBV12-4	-	CASSLNQGRTEAFF	TGTGCCAGCAGTTTAAACCAGGGGAGGACTGAAGCTTTCTTT
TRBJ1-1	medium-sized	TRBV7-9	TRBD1	CASSSTDRVSSKGAFF	TGTGCCAGCAGCTCAACGGACAGGGTCTCCTCCAAGGGCGCTTTCTTT
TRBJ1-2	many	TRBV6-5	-	CASSRTDYGYTF	TGTGCCAGCAGTCGGACGGACTATGGCTACACCTTC
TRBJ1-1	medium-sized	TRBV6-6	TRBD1	CASSTWDSLNTEAFF	TGTGCCAGCAGTACCTGGGACAGCCTAAACACTGAAGCTTTCTTT
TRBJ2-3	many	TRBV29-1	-	CSADFGSEDTQYF	TGCAGCGCGGACTTCGGTTCGGAAGATACGCAGTATTTT
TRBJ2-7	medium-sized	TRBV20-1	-	CSASTGTFTEQYF	TGCAGTGCCAGTACCGGAACCTTTACGGAGCAGTACTTC
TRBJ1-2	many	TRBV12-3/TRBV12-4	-	CASSPTGYGYTF	TGTGCCAGCAGTCCTACAGGCTATGGCTACACCTTC
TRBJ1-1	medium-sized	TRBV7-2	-	CASSLEGDWNTEAFF	TGTGCCAGCAGCTTAGAGGGGGACTGGAACACTGAAGCTTTCTTT
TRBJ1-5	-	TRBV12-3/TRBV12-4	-	CASRGGGVSNQPQHF	TGTGCCAGCAGGGGGGGAGGGGTGAGCAATCAGCCCCAGCATTTT
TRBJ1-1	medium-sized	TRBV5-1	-	CASRRAGDGTEAFF	TGCGCCAGCAGGCGAGCAGGGGACGGCACTGAAGCTTTCTTT
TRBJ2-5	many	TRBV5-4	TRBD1	CASSSNPGQGVETQYF	TGTGCCAGCTCCTCCAACCCGGGACAGGGGGTTGAGACCCAGTACTTC
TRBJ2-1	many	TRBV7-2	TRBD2	CASSLGGSGIKQFF	TGTGCCAGCAGCTTAGGTGGTAGCGGGATCAAGCAGTTCTTC
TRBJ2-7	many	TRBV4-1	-	CASSQEIRRTYEQYF	TGCGCCAGCAGCCAAGAAATACGCAGAACCTACGAGCAGTACTTC
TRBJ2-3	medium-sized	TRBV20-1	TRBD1	CSARDPGRGSPDTQYF	TGCAGTGCTAGAGATCCGGGCAGGGGGTCCCCAGATACGCAGTATTTT
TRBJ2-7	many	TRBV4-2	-	CASSQPPGRTTLHYEQYF	TGTGCCAGCAGCCAACCCCCCGGACGGACCACACTACACTACGAGCAGTACTTC
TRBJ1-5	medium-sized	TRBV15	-	CATSSDRNNQPQHF	TGTGCCACCAGCAGTGACAGGAACAATCAGCCCCAGCATTTT
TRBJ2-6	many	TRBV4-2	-	CASSQNTGKFSGANVLTF	TGTGCCAGCAGCCAGAATACAGGAAAATTCTCTGGGGCCAACGTCCTGACTTTC
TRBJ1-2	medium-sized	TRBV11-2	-	CASTPSGGYGYTF	TGTGCCAGCACCCCATCCGGTGGATATGGCTACACCTTC
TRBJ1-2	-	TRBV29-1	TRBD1	CSVGPDRKGGYGYTF	TGCAGCGTTGGCCCGGACAGGAAGGGAGGCTATGGCTACACCTTC
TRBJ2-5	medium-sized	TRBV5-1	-	CASSLTWETQYF	TGCGCCAGCAGCTTGACGTGGGAGACCCAGTACTTC
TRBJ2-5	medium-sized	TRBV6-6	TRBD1	CASRSGTGIRETQYF	TGTGCCAGCAGGTCCGGGACAGGGATCAGAGAGACCCAGTACTTC